This T cell receptor beta chain emerged from a study of human T cells and chemical hapten exposure. Study at large: Patients having alopecia areata, totalis or universalis were mostly female.

This CDR3 is 12 amino acids long. In TCRdb, the RACE reads were re-called with MiXCR into one record per CDR3 protein. The table has some 45,000 distinct CDR3 sequences, about 8.9% seen once. This clonotype was picked up many times. The time point: patch test 2, 6 weeks after DPC sensitization. Treatment here: therapeutic diphenylcyclopropenone sensitization with weekly scalp DPC. This chain connects TRBV21-1 to TRBJ2-7; the DNA was not used to check the table's D call, TRBD1. TRBV21-1 counts as a pseudogene. The sample in question was whole blood, obtained in connection with sensitization to the hapten diphenylcyclopropenone (DPC). The TCR comes from a woman aged 40 to 50 with alopecia areata. Some clones in this sample may be carry-over from other donors' samples. CDR3 sequence: CAGLEGSYEQYF. The CDR3 DNA reads TGTGCCGGTTTAGAGGGGTCCTACGAGCAGTACTTC.